This entry concerns a single TCR beta chain. The record originates from a study of T cells expressing NK-cell markers. Turning to the study itself: Within the sequenced cohort of eight donors, seven exhibited HCMV seropositivity and one was seronegative.

cDNA encoding TCR beta was synthesized via 5'RACE template switching incorporating UMIs. For each CDR3 protein, TCRdb gives one entry from its re-call of the 5' RACE reads, without DNA. This sample's table reports 160,000 or so distinct CDR3 sequences. The CDR3 covers 15 residues. The V and J genes are TRBV12-3 or TRBV12-4 and TRBJ2-2; TCRdb selects TRBD1, and the lack of DNA leaves this call unchecked. The specimen was blood T cells: a sorted CD56 or NKG2C T cell subset, CD4+ or CD8+ T cells, or bulk PBMC T cells (not recorded which). The receptor's source is a woman between 18 and 69 years old in good health. The CDR3 loop reads CASREGQKNTGELFF.